This T cell receptor beta chain derives from a study of T cells in Graves' hyperthyroidism and ophthalmopathy. Findings of the study overall: Blood also contained most expanded thyroid clonotypes above 0.001.

Germline V gene lookup returns CDR1 MNHNS and CDR2 SASEGT. Trimming removed 7 bases at V and 2 bases at J, with 15 bases between. CDR3 size: 14 residues. The investigators amplified TCR beta CDR3 regions from RNA transcripts. Carried out on the TCR CDR3, a first-round RT-PCR used the HTBI primer set. TCRdb redid the calling of the multiplex PCR reads with MiXCR, one entry per CDR3 protein. The table lists about 400,000 distinct CDR3 sequences, 13% of them singletons. This clonotype was recorded at least ten times. Its cognate antigen is unknown. The sample was blood. The TCR was taken from a woman between 18 and 30 years old with Graves' hyperthyroidism. The V and J genes are TRBV6-1 and TRBJ2-7; TRBD1 might be the D (5 bases). CDR3: CASTGPWTPYEQYF. The CDR3 DNA is TGTGCCAGCACTGGGCCCTGGACACCCTACGAGCAGTACTTC.